One and the same sample provided the 27 T cell receptor beta chains below, sequenced in a study of shared clonotypes between healthy human individuals. TCRdb's copy holds only in-frame clones and misses some; the assay was immunoSEQ multiplex PCR. The table includes over 1.4 million clones, about 96% detected once. Source material: naive CD4+ T cells sorted from blood. As for subset: CD45RA+ positively selected. The receptors originated from a man under 40 in good health.

The rearrangement uses TRBV10-2 and TRBJ2-1; D is ambiguous. Trimming removed 0 bases at V and 11 bases at J, with 8 bases between. In germline, CDR1 is WSHSY, CDR2 SAAADI. This CDR3 spans 12 amino acids. Here the CDR3 DNA reads TGCGCCAGCAGTGAGTCCGCCAAAAAGCAGTTCTTC. Translation gives CASSESAKKQFF.

V usage is TRBV20-1 and J usage is TRBJ1-2, with no clear D. The CDR3 is 11 amino acids. CDR1 DFQATT and CDR2 SNEGSKA come from the germline V gene (reference sequence). Trimming took 5 bases from V and 4 from J, leaving 8 bases between them. CDR3 region: CSAGSAYGYTF. CDR3 DNA sequence: TGCAGTGCTGGGAGCGCCTATGGCTACACCTTC.

This clone appeared once. CDR3 sequence reads: CASIRTGSYEQYF. The DNA for the CDR3 is TGTGCCAGCATCAGGACAGGGTCCTACGAGCAGTACTTC. J is TRBJ2-7 and V is TRBV28; TRBD1 agrees at 8 bases. The germline V gene has CDR1 MDHEN and CDR2 SYDVKM. The CDR3 contains 13 residues. The V gene end was trimmed by 7 bases and the J gene end by 1 base; junction bases not matched to a gene: 3.

The J gene is TRBJ2-7, the V gene TRBV7-9; 8 bases are shared with TRBD1. This CDR3 has 12 residues. The germline V gene encodes CDR1 SEHNR and CDR2 FQNEAQ (reference sequence). Trimming took 4 bases from V and 6 from J; bases not matched to a gene: 2. CDR3 bases: TGTGCCAGCAGCTATACAGGGGGCGAGCAGTACTTC. Its translation: CASSYTGGEQYF.

V gene TRBV4-3 combines with J gene TRBJ1-4; D uncertain. Trimming cost V 3 bases and J 7 bases, with 15 bases left between them. Per germline, CDR1 LGHNA and CDR2 YSLEER. CDR3 length: 15 residues. For the CDR3, the DNA is TGCGCCAGCAGCCAGAAGCCCGATGCGTCTGAAAAACTGTTTTTT. Residues: CASSQKPDASEKLFF.

The V and J genes are TRBV6-5 and TRBJ1-2; 8 bases match TRBD1. Germline lookup yields CDR1 MNHEY and CDR2 SVGAGI. The length of the CDR3 is 12 residues. V shed 5 bases and J 6 bases; nucleotides not matched to a gene: 2. CDR3 amino acids: CASSGRGHGYTF. The DNA for the CDR3 is TGTGCCAGCAGTGGCAGGGGGCATGGCTACACCTTC.

The V and J genes are TRBV5-5 and TRBJ2-7; tentative D call: TRBD1 (7 bases). This CDR3 region has 16 residues. Germline V gives CDR1 SGHKS, CDR2 YYEKEE (reference sequence). Trimming took 4 bases from V and 3 from J, leaving 20 bases between them. The CDR3 reads CASSRHGGRGSYEQYF. The CDR3 bases are TGTGCCAGCAGCAGACACGGGGGCAGGGGGAGCTACGAGCAGTACTTC.

For this clone: The same CDR3 can be traced to other DNA sequences in this sample. J is TRBJ2-3 and V is TRBV9; TRBD2 aligns across 7 bases. Germline V gene data show CDR1 as SGDLS and CDR2 as YYNGEE. This CDR3 has 16 amino acids. The V segment lost 0 bases and the J segment 3 bases; nucleotides outside the gene matches: 7. CDR3 sequence: CASSVGAGDRTDTQYF. As DNA, the CDR3 is TGTGCCAGCAGCGTAGGGGCGGGAGATAGAACAGATACGCAGTATTTT. The full variable domain, with the rest looked up from reference TRBV9 and TRBJ2-3, is DSGVTQTPKHLITATGQRVTLRCSPRSGDLSVYWYQQSLDQGLQFLIQYYNGEERAKGNILERFSAQQFPDLHSELNLSSLELGDSALYFCASSVGAGDRTDTQYFGPGTRLTVL.

The V and J genes are TRBV6-1 and TRBJ2-1; unclear D gene. Germline loops: CDR1 MNHNS, CDR2 SASEGT. This CDR3 has 13 amino acids. Trimming cost V 2 bases and J 8 bases, with 10 bases left between them. This CDR3 is CASSESVADEQFF. The CDR3 bases are TGTGCCAGCAGTGAAAGTGTCGCCGATGAGCAGTTCTTC.

This chain connects TRBV7-3 to TRBJ2-2; 7 bases line up with TRBD2. Germline CDR1 and CDR2: SGHTA and FQGTGA. CDR3 size: 16 residues. J gave up 3 bases and V 1 base, and 5 bases lay outside the gene matches. CDR3 in DNA: TGTGCCAGCAGCTTAAAACGCGGGGGATACACCGGGGAGCTGTTTTTT. Its translation: CASSLKRGGYTGELFF.

The CDR3 DNA reads TGTGCCAGTAGTGCCACCGGGCGTCGTAAAAAACTGTTTTTT. Amino acid sequence: CASSATGRRKKLFF. The chain uses TRBV19 and TRBJ1-4, with unresolved D. This CDR3 is built from 14 residues. The germline gives CDR1 LNHDA, CDR2 SQIVND (reference sequence). Deletions cut 5 bases from V and 9 bases from J, with 16 bases between. The full variable domain, completed using reference TRBV19 and TRBJ1-4, is DGGITQSPKYLFRKEGQNVTLSCEQNLNHDAMYWYRQDPGQGLRLIYYSQIVNDFQKGDIAEGYSVSREKKESFPLTVTSAQKNPTAFYLCASSATGRRKKLFFGSGTQLSVL.

The chain recombines TRBV7-7 with TRBJ1-1, with D unresolved. V lost 1 base to trimming and J lost 1 base, with 10 bases between them. The CDR3 spans 15 residues. Germline loops: CDR1 SSHAT, CDR2 FNYEAQ (reference sequence). CDR3 sequence reads: CASSLERTANTEAFF. CDR3 in DNA: TGTGCCAGCAGCTTAGAGAGGACCGCGAACACTGAAGCTTTCTTT. Based on the CDR3 plus reference TRBV7-7 and TRBJ1-1, the full variable domain is GAGVSQSPRYKVTKRGQDVTLRCDPISSHATLYWYQQALGQGPEFLTYFNYEAQPDKSGLPSDRFSAERPEGSISTLTIQRTEQRDSAMYRCASSLERTANTEAFFGQGTRLTVV.

The rearrangement uses TRBV28 and TRBJ2-7; D remains ambiguous. Germline V gene sequence: CDR1 MDHEN, CDR2 SYDVKM. Trimming left V 5 bases short and J 0 bases short, with 8 bases between. This CDR3 has 13 residues. In nucleotides, the CDR3 is TGTGCCAGCAGTACCCCGGGCTCCTACGAGCAGTACTTC. As protein: CASSTPGSYEQYF.

This clone is a singleton in its sample. Other DNA sequences in this specimen translate into the identical CDR3. The chain employs TRBV9 and TRBJ2-7, with a tentative D call TRBD1 (5 bases). CDR1 SGDLS and CDR2 YYNGEE come from the germline V gene. Trimming stripped 0 bases from V and 1 base from J, with 8 bases between. The CDR3 consists of 14 residues. In DNA form, the CDR3 reads TGTGCCAGCAGCGTAGAGGGGAATTCCTACGAGCAGTACTTC. Translating gives CASSVEGNSYEQYF.

This chain links TRBV9 with TRBJ2-2, with D perhaps TRBD2 (6 bases). Germline V gene lookup returns CDR1 SGDLS and CDR2 YYNGEE. The germline V and J ends were trimmed by 0 bases and 2 bases, with 11 bases remaining between them. The CDR3 sequence is 16 residues long. CDR3: CASSVELAHNTGELFF. CDR3 nucleotide sequence: TGTGCCAGCAGCGTAGAACTAGCTCACAACACCGGGGAGCTGTTTTTT.

The chain employs TRBV28 and TRBJ2-7; TRBD1 matches 7 bases. Germline CDR1 is MDHEN and CDR2 is SYDVKM. J gave up 2 bases and V 6 bases, and 10 bases lay outside the gene matches. This CDR3 has 15 residues. CDR3 region: CASSHRTGIAYEQYF. For the CDR3, the DNA is TGTGCCAGCAGCCACAGGACAGGCATAGCCTACGAGCAGTACTTC.

The genes are TRBV5-6 and TRBJ1-2, with unresolved D. Germline V gene data show CDR1 as SGHDT and CDR2 as YYEEEE. The CDR3 loop spans 12 amino acids. The V end was cut by 0 bases, the J end by 9 bases, with 9 bases between. DNA for the CDR3: TGTGCCAGCAGCTTGGATCTGGGGAGCTACACCTTC. Amino acids: CASSLDLGSYTF.

The chain combines TRBV6-1 with TRBJ2-3; D not certain. Germline CDR1 MNHNS, CDR2 SASEGT. The CDR3 is 14 amino acids. The ends were cut back, 3 bases at V and 6 bases at J, with 13 bases in the middle. In nucleotides, the CDR3 is TGTGCCAGCAGTGATGGCACAACCCCGGATACGCAGTATTTT. It yields the protein CASSDGTTPDTQYF.

The V gene is TRBV2, the J gene TRBJ2-1, with D hard to call. V lost 7 bases and J lost 2, with 12 bases in between. Germline CDR1 and CDR2: SNHLY and FYNNEI. The CDR3 is made up of 14 amino acids. CDR3 DNA: TGTGCCAGCACAAAGGGCCTCGCCTACAATGAGCAGTTCTTC. It yields the protein CASTKGLAYNEQFF.

Only one count was recorded for this clone. The chain is built from TRBV7-3 and TRBJ2-5; D is perhaps TRBD2 (6 bases). The ends were cut back, 5 bases at V and 2 bases at J, with 9 bases in the middle. The CDR3 loop spans 13 amino acids. Germline CDR1 reads SGHTA; CDR2 reads FQGTGA. DNA for the CDR3: TGTGCCAGCAGCCGCGGGGAGCAAGAGACCCAGTACTTC. Encoded protein: CASSRGEQETQYF. The variable domain in full, with the rest retrieved from reference TRBV7-3 and TRBJ2-5, is GAGVSQTPSNKVTEKGKYVELRCDPISGHTALYWYRQSLGQGPEFLIYFQGTGAADDSGLPNDRFFAVRPEGSVSTLKIQRTERGDSAVYLCASSRGEQETQYFGPGTRLLVL.

The V call is TRBV6-5, the J call TRBJ1-3, with TRBD1 matching 12 bases. This CDR3 has 16 amino acids. The germline CDR1 and CDR2 sequences are MNHEY and SVGAGI. V lost 4 bases to trimming and J lost 3 bases; unmatched junction nucleotides: 4. CDR3 nucleotides: TGTGCCAGCAGTTTCCGGGACAGGGGGCTTGGAAACACCATATATTTT. It yields the protein CASSFRDRGLGNTIYF.

This clone came up once. This chain uses TRBV18 with TRBJ2-1; 11 positions agree with TRBD1. The CDR3 is made up of 16 amino acids. In germline, CDR1 is KGHSH, CDR2 LQKENI. V shed 5 bases and J 7 bases; nucleotides not matched to a gene: 10. The CDR3 loop is CASSSPGQGVVNEQFF. In DNA form, the CDR3 reads TGTGCCAGCTCATCCCCGGGACAGGGGGTTGTTAATGAGCAGTTCTTC.

The chain links TRBV6-1 to TRBJ2-6; D remains unclear. Between the trimmed V and J ends, which lost 2 bases and 1 base, there was a span of 6 bases. Per germline, CDR1 MNHNS and CDR2 SASEGT. The CDR3 spans 15 residues. This CDR3 reads CASSEWRSGANVLTF. The CDR3 DNA is TGTGCCAGCAGTGAATGGAGATCTGGGGCCAACGTCCTGACTTTC.

The chain links TRBV15 to TRBJ2-1, with D perhaps assigned TRBD1 or TRBD2 (6 bases each). The V end lost 0 bases, the J end lost 9 bases, and 9 bases lay between the germline ends. Germline CDR1 and CDR2: LNHNV and YYDKDF (reference sequence). This CDR3 spans 13 amino acids. This chain's CDR3 is CATSRDPGAEQFF. The CDR3 DNA follows: TGTGCCACCAGCAGAGATCCGGGGGCTGAGCAGTTCTTC.

The chain employs TRBV7-2 and TRBJ2-5; 7 nucleotides match TRBD1. Germline V gene sequence: CDR1 SGHTA, CDR2 FQGNSA. With 5 bases clipped from V and 6 bases from J, the junction kept 15 bases outside the gene matches. This CDR3 is built from 16 residues. The CDR3 reads CASSRDRVVGHQTQYF. In DNA form, the CDR3 reads TGTGCCAGCAGCCGCGACAGGGTAGTGGGTCATCAGACCCAGTACTTC.

The chain links TRBV7-9 to TRBJ1-3; no clear D gene. The V end lost 2 bases, the J end lost 0 bases, and 8 bases lay between the germline ends. Germline V lookup: CDR1 SEHNR, CDR2 FQNEAQ (reference sequence). The CDR3 extends over 15 amino acids. As DNA, the CDR3 is TGTGCCAGCAGCTTATCAGCCAGCTCTGGAAACACCATATATTTT. Translated, it gives CASSLSASSGNTIYF. The full variable domain, its missing parts supplied by reference TRBV7-9 and TRBJ1-3, is DTGVSQNPRHKITKRGQNVTFRCDPISEHNRLYWYRQTLGQGPEFLTYFQNEAQLEKSRLLSDRFSAERPKGSFSTLEIQRTEQGDSAMYLCASSLSASSGNTIYFGEGSWLTVV.

The chain combines TRBV6-5 with TRBJ2-5, with D unclear. V was cut by 2 bases and J by 7 bases, with 11 bases left in between. The CDR3 covers 13 residues. Germline V lookup: CDR1 MNHEY, CDR2 SVGAGI. CDR3 sequence reads: CASSYPRVGTQYF. CDR3 in DNA: TGTGCCAGCAGTTACCCAAGGGTGGGGACCCAGTACTTC.